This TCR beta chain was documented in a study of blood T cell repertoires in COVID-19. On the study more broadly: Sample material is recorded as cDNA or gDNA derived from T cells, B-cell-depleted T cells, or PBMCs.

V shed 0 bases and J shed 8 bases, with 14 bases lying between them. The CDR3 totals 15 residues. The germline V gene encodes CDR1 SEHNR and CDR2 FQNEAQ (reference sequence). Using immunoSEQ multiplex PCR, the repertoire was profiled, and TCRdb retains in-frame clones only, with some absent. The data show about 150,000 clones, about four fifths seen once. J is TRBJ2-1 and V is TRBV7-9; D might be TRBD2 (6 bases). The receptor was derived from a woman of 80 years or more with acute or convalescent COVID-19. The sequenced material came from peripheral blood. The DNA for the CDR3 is TGTGCCAGCAGCTTAGCAGGAGGGCATACCGATGAGCAGTTCTTC. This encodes CASSLAGGHTDEQFF.